The 12 T cell receptor beta chains given below trace back to one sample, sequenced in a study of T cell repertoires in cytomegalovirus infection. TCRdb recomputed calls from the reads with MiXCR, one row per CDR3 protein. The sample shows under 850,000 distinct CDR3 sequences, around 31% of them seen only once. These receptors have no identified antigens. This material consisted of cultured PBMCs, taken from culture after CMV antigen stimulation. The receptor set was obtained from a human donor in good health (CMV status not recorded). Some clones in this sample may be carry-over from other donors' samples.

This clonotype was seen repeatedly, ten times or more. The chain links TRBV7-2 to TRBJ1-2; 7 bases fit TRBD1. V gave up 7 bases and J gave up 8 bases; unmatched junction bases: 10. The CDR3 loop spans 13 amino acids. Germline V gives CDR1 SGHTA, CDR2 FQGNSA. CDR3 in DNA: TGTGCCAGCACGCGGGAACGAGGGGGCGGCTACACCTTC. Encoded protein: CASTRERGGGYTF.

This clonotype was observed a few times. The V and J genes are TRBV12-3 or TRBV12-4 and TRBJ2-1, with D maybe TRBD2 (6 bases). Trimming left V 3 bases short and J 5 bases short, with 11 bases between. This CDR3 spans 14 amino acids. CDR3 sequence: CASSFIAANNEQFF. CDR3 DNA sequence: TGTGCCAGCAGTTTTATAGCGGCAAACAATGAGCAGTTCTTC.

The gene calls are TRBV18 and TRBJ2-7; D is undetermined. The germline V gene has CDR1 KGHSH and CDR2 LQKENI. This CDR3 is built from 14 residues. Trimming removed 2 bases at V and 6 bases at J, with 14 bases between. CDR3 sequence: CASSPSIRSGEQYF. As DNA, the CDR3 is TGTGCCAGCTCACCATCGATCCGTTCCGGCGAGCAGTACTTC.

This rearrangement joins TRBV6-1 to TRBJ2-2; D gene unclear. The CDR3 runs 13 residues. Germline V lookup: CDR1 MNHNS, CDR2 SASEGT. Between the trimmed V and J ends, which lost 3 bases and 0 bases, there was a span of 2 bases. In DNA form, the CDR3 reads TGTGCCAGCAGTGACACGAACACCGGGGAGCTGTTTTTT. Translated: CASSDTNTGELFF.

The chain combines TRBV7-2 with TRBJ2-7, with a weak D call TRBD2 (7 bases). CDR1 is SGHTA and CDR2 is FQGNSA in the germline V gene. V lost 1 base and J lost 2, with 15 bases in between. This CDR3 has 16 residues. The CDR3 loop is CASSLGGGGFAYEQYF. The CDR3 region has the DNA TGTGCCAGCAGCTTAGGGGGGGGGGGCTTTGCCTACGAGCAGTACTTC.

This clonotype has just a few counts. The rearrangement joins TRBV11-2 to TRBJ2-1; D could derive from TRBD1 or TRBD2 (5 bases each). CDR1 and CDR2 (germline): SGHAT, FQNNGV. Between the trimmed V and J ends, which lost 6 bases and 1 base, there was a span of 16 bases. The length of the CDR3 is 16 residues. The DNA of the CDR3 is TGTGCCAGCAGGACCGTCTCGGGGCGGTCCTACAATGAGCAGTTCTTC. Amino acid sequence: CASRTVSGRSYNEQFF.

This chain links TRBV7-4 with TRBJ1-5; D unclear. The length of the CDR3 is 14 residues. CDR1 and CDR2 from the germline V gene are SGHVT and SQSDAQ. V gave up 1 base and J gave up 5 bases, with 9 bases separating them. The CDR3 spells CASSLDAIYQPQHF. Written as DNA, the CDR3 is TGTGCCAGCAGCTTAGATGCCATCTATCAGCCCCAGCATTTT.

The V gene is TRBV5-1, the J gene TRBJ1-2; 7 bases match TRBD1. Trimming took 6 bases from V and 5 from J; bases not matched to a gene: 10. Germline loops: CDR1 SGHRS, CDR2 YFSETQ. This CDR3 has 14 residues. Written as DNA, the CDR3 is TGCGCCAGCACCCGCGGACAGGACGGATATGGCTACACCTTC. It encodes CASTRGQDGYGYTF. The entire variable domain, with the rest obtained from reference TRBV5-1 and TRBJ1-2, is as follows: KAGVTQTPRYLIKTRGQQVTLSCSPISGHRSVSWYQQTPGQGLQFLFEYFSETQRNKGNFPGRFSGRQFSNSRSEMNVSTLELGDSALYLCASTRGQDGYGYTFGSGTRLTVV.

This clonotype was picked up a small number of times. The chain couples TRBV6-2 or TRBV6-3 to TRBJ2-1; D gene unclear. The CDR3 runs 12 residues. Germline loops: CDR1 MNHEY, CDR2 SVGEGT. V was cut by 1 base and J by 7 bases, with 5 bases left in between. CDR3 amino acids: CASSYYRNEQFF. CDR3 coding DNA: TGTGCCAGCAGTTACTATAGGAATGAGCAGTTCTTC.

The chain is built from TRBV9 and TRBJ2-2; D unresolved. V shed 4 bases and J shed 5 bases, with 18 bases lying between them. CDR1 is SGDLS and CDR2 is YYNGEE in the germline V gene. The CDR3 runs to 16 residues. The CDR3 bases are TGTGCCAGCAGCAATGAAAGGGCGTCATGGACCGGGGAGCTGTTTTTT. Translated: CASSNERASWTGELFF.

This clonotype was seen a handful of times. The V and J genes are TRBV7-9 and TRBJ2-5; D perhaps matches TRBD1 (6 bases). Deletions cut 2 bases from V and 4 bases from J, with 14 bases between. Germline values: CDR1 SEHNR, CDR2 FQNEAQ (reference sequence). CDR3 length: 15 residues. The CDR3 DNA follows: TGTGCCAGCAGCTTATTCAGGGGCCGTGGAGAGACCCAGTACTTC. This codes for CASSLFRGRGETQYF.

This clonotype has only a few counts. The chain has TRBV27 and TRBJ2-7; D gene ambiguous. CDR3 length: 14 amino acids. V was trimmed by 5 bases and J by 4 bases, leaving 15 bases between them. Germline lookup yields CDR1 MNHEY and CDR2 SMNVEV (reference sequence). CDR3 amino acids: CASSPWTPVYEQYF. CDR3 DNA: TGTGCCAGCAGTCCCTGGACCCCTGTTTACGAGCAGTACTTC.